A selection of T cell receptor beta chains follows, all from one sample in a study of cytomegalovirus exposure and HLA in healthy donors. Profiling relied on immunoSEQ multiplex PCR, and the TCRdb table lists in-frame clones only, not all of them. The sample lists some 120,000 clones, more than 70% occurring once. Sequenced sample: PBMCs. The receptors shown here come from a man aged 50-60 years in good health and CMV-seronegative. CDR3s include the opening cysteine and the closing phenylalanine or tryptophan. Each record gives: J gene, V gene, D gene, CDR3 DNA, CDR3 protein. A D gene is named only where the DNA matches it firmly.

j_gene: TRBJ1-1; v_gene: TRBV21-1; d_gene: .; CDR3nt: TGTGCCAGCAGCAAAGTAAGGGACAGCCAAGGGGGCCCTGAAGCTTTCTTT; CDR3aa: CASSKVRDSQGGPEAFF
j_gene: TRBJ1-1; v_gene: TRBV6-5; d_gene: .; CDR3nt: TGTGCCAGCAGCCGTAACACTGAAGCTTTCTTT; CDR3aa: CASSRNTEAFF
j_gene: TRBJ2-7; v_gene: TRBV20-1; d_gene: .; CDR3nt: TGCAGTGCTAGACCCTTGAGCGAGCAGTACTTC; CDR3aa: CSARPLSEQYF
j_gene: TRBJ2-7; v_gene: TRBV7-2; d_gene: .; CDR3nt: TGTGCCAGCAGCTTAGTCCCGCCTCAGGAGCAGTACTTC; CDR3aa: CASSLVPPQEQYF
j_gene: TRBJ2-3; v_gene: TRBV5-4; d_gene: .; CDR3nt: TGTGCCAGCAGCCCCCAGGAGGCAGCCACAGATACGCAGTATTTT; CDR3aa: CASSPQEAATDTQYF
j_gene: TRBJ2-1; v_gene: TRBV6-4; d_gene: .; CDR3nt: TGTGCCAGCAGTGATGGGCCTTACAATGAGCAGTTCTTC; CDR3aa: CASSDGPYNEQFF
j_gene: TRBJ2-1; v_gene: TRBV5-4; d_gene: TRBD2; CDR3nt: TGTGCCAGCAGCTCCACCAGCGGGAGTCGGTTCAATGAGCAGTTCTTC; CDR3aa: CASSSTSGSRFNEQFF
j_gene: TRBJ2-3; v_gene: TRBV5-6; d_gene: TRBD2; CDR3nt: TGTGCCAGCAGCTTGGCACTAGCGGGGGGCCGAACACTCACAGATACGCAGTATTTT; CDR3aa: CASSLALAGGRTLTDTQYF
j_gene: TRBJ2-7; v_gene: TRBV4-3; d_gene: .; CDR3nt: TGCGCCAGCAGCCAAGAAAGAGGCGGTACCTACGAGCAGTACTTC; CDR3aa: CASSQERGGTYEQYF
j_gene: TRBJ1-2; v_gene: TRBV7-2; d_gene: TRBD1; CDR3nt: TGTGCCAGCATCTCCAAGGCGACAGGGGGCAGGGGCTACACCTTC; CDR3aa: CASISKATGGRGYTF
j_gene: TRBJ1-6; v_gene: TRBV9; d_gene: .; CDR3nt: TGTGCCAGCAGCGACCGCATGACAGGCACTAATTCACCCCTCCACTTT; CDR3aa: CASSDRMTGTNSPLHF